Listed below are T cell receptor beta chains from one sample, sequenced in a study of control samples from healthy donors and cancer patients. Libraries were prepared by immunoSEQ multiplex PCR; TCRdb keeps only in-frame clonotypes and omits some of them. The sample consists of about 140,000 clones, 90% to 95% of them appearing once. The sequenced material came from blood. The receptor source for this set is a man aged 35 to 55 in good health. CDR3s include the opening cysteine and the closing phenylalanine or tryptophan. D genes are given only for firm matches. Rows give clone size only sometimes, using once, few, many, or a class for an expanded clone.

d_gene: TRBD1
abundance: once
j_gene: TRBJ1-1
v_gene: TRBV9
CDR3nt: TGTGCCAGCAGCCTATCGACAGGGTGGAACACTGAAGCTTTCTTT
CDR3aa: CASSLSTGWNTEAFF

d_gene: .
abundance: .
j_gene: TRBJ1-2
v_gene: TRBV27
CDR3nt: TGTGCCAGCAGTTACCGGGACCCACGAGGTGGCTACACCTTC
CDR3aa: CASSYRDPRGGYTF

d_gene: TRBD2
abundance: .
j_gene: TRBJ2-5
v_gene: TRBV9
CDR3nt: TGTGCCAGCAGCGTCAGCGGGGGGGGCCCAGAGACCCAGTACTTC
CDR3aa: CASSVSGGGPETQYF

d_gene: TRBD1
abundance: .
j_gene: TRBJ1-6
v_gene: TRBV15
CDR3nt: TGTGCCACCAGCAGTGCCGGGACAGGTTATTCACCCCTCCACTTT
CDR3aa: CATSSAGTGYSPLHF

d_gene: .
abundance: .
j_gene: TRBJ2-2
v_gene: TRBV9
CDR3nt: TGTGCCAGCAGCGCGAAGACCACCGGGGAGCTGTTTTTT
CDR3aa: CASSAKTTGELFF

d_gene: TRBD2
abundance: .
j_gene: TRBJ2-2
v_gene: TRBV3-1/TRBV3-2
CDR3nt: TGTGCCAGCAGCCAACGGGCGGGGGGCCGGGGAGGCACCGGGGAGCTGTTTTTT
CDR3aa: CASSQRAGGRGGTGELFF

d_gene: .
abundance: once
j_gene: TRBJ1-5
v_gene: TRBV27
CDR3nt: TGTGCCAGCAGCCCCTTTAGGGACGGGAATCAGCCCCAGCATTTT
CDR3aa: CASSPFRDGNQPQHF

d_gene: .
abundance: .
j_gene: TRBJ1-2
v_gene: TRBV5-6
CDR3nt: TGTGCCAGCAGCTTGACAGGGAACCGATCCCTATCTGGCTACACCTTC
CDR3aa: CASSLTGNRSLSGYTF

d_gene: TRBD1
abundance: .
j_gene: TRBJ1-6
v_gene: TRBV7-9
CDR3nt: TGTGCCAGCAGCCCACGGACAGGAGTAAATTCACCCCTCCACTTT
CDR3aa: CASSPRTGVNSPLHF

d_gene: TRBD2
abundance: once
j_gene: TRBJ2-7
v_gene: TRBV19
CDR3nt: TGTGCCAGTAGTACCGTACTTGGGACTAGCGGGAGGGAAAAATACGAGCAGTACTTC
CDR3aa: CASSTVLGTSGREKYEQYF

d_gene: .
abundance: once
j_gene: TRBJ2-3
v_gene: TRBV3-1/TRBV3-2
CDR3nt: TGTGCCAGCAGCCAACGCCCGGGACTTCGCACAGATACGCAGTATTTT
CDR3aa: CASSQRPGLRTDTQYF

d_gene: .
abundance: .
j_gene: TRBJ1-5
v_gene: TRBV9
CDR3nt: TGTGCCAGCAGCGGACAATCCTTTCATCAGCCCCAGCATTTT
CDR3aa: CASSGQSFHQPQHF

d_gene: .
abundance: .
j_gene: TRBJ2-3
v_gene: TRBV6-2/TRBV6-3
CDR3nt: TGTGCCAGCAGTTACTCTCCCGGGGCGCCCACAGATACGCAGTATTTT
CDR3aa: CASSYSPGAPTDTQYF

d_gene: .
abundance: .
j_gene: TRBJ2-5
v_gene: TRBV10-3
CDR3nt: TGTGCCATCAGTGAGTCGGCAGCAAACCAAGAGACCCAGTACTTC
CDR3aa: CAISESAANQETQYF

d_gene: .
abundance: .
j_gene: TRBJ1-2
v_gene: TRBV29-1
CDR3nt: TGCAGCGTTGATCGGGGTACCTATGGCTACACCTTC
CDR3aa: CSVDRGTYGYTF

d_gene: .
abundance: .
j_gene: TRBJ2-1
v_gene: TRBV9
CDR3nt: TGTGCCAGCAGCCCCGTAGGGGGGCCCCCCGGCAATGAGCAGTTCTTC
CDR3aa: CASSPVGGPPGNEQFF

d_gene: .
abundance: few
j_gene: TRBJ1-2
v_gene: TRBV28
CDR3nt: TGTGCCAGCAGTTCTTCAGGGTACGGAGGCTACACCTTC
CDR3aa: CASSSSGYGGYTF

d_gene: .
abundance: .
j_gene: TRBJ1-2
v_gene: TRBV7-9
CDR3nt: TGTGCCAGCAGCCAAACAGGGTACTATGGCTACACCTTC
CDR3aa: CASSQTGYYGYTF

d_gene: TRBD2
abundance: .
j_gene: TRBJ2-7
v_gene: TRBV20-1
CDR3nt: TGCAGTGCTAGTCGAGGCGGGAGTGACTACGAGCAGTACTTC
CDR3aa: CSASRGGSDYEQYF

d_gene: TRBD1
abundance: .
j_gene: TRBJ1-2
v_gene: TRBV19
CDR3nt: TGTGCCCACGGGGGGGGACAGGGTCTAGCTAACTATGGCTACACCTTC
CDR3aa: CAHGGGQGLANYGYTF

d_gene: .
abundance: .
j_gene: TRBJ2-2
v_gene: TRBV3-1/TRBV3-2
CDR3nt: TGTGCCAGCAGCCGAACTAGAGATACCGGGGAGCTGTTTTTT
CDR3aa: CASSRTRDTGELFF

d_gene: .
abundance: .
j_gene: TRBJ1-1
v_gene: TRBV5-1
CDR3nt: TGCGCCAGCAGCTTTGTATCCCCCTCTATGAACACTGAAGCTTTCTTT
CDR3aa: CASSFVSPSMNTEAFF

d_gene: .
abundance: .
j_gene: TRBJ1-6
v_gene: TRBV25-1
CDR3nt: TGTGCCAGCAGTGAATTCGAGTCGGTCCACTTT
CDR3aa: CASSEFESVHF

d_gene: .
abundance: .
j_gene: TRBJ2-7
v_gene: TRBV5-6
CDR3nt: TGTGCCAGCAGCGTGACAGGAACGACCTACGAGCAGTACTTC
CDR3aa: CASSVTGTTYEQYF

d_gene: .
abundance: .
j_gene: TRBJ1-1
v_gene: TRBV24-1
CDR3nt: TGTGCCACCAGTGACGGCCCAGCCGTGGGGGGGGACACTGAAGCTTTCTTT
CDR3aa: CATSDGPAVGGDTEAFF

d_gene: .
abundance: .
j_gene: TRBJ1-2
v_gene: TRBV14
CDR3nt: TGTGCCAGCAGCCAAGAGATAGGACACGGGCATGGCTACACCTTC
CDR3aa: CASSQEIGHGHGYTF

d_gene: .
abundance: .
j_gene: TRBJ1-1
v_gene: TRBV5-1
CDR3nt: TGCGCCAGCAGCCCTCGGGGGGACCTTGAAGCTTTCTTT
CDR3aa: CASSPRGDLEAFF

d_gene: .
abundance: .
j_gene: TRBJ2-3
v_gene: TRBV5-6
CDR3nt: TGTGCCAGCAACCCGAAGGGATCGGATACGCAGTATTTT
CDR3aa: CASNPKGSDTQYF

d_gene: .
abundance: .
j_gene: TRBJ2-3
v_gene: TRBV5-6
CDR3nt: TGTGCCAGCAGCTTGGCCGTGGAGCATACGCAGTATTTT
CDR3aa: CASSLAVEHTQYF